The 5 T cell receptor beta chains presented below share a single source sample, sequenced in a study of beta chain features in type 1 diabetes. Overall study findings and caveats: Type 1 diabetes patients showed a moderate but significant shortening of TCRB CDR3s in all four CD4+ subsets.

Of the isolated RNA, all was reverse transcribed, and so the sequenced material was expressed TCRB transcripts. The protocol was immunoSEQ multiplex PCR, while the TCRdb copy is restricted to in-frame clones and leaves out a portion. Of more than 300,000 clones in the sample, around 9.6% were seen once. No cognate antigen is known for these TCRs. Sequencing input: central memory CD4+ T cells from blood. These receptors all come from a man aged 25-40 years with type 1 diabetes.

For this clone: Other nucleotide sequences in the sample specify the same CDR3. The chain has TRBV7-3 and TRBJ2-5; D is unclear. The CDR3 has 13 residues. Trimming shortened V by 5 bases and J by 1 base, and 8 bases separated the two germline ends. Germline CDR1 is SGHTA and CDR2 is FQGTGA. The CDR3 spells CASSPGSQETQYF. CDR3 bases: TGTGCCAGCAGCCCCGGCAGCCAAGAGACCCAGTACTTC.

On this clone itself: At the DNA level, this CDR3 is encoded by other sequences in the same sample as well. The rearrangement links TRBV5-1 to TRBJ2-3; TRBD2 agrees at 9 bases. Germline assignment: CDR1 SGHRS and CDR2 YFSETQ. V gave up 7 bases and J gave up 0 bases; unmatched junction bases: 3. This CDR3 is 14 amino acids long. CDR3 sequence reads: CASLRGGSTDTQYF. The CDR3 DNA sequence: TGCGCCAGCCTGCGGGGGGGCAGCACAGATACGCAGTATTTT.

This clone was seen more than once but under ten times. The chain employs TRBV4-2 and TRBJ2-2; D might be TRBD1 (6 bases). CDR1 is LGHNA, CDR2 YNFKEQ, per germline. Trimming pared 1 base from V and 4 bases from J, leaving 13 bases between. CDR3 length: 16 residues. CDR3 residues: CASSQGSGVGTGELFF. CDR3 coding DNA: TGTGCCAGCAGCCAAGGATCAGGGGTGGGCACCGGGGAGCTGTTTTTT.

This clone was observed a few times. The chain has TRBV5-6 and TRBJ2-7; perhaps TRBD2 as D (5 bases). Germline CDR1 SGHDT, CDR2 YYEEEE. CDR3 size: 14 residues. The V end lost 3 bases, the J end lost 4 bases, and 14 bases lay between the germline ends. The CDR3 DNA follows: TGTGCCAGCAGCTCCGGCCGATGGAGGTACGAGCAGTACTTC. Protein: CASSSGRWRYEQYF. Variable domain in full (rest from reference TRBV5-6 and TRBJ2-7): DAGVTQSPTHLIKTRGQQVTLRCSPKSGHDTVSWYQQALGQGPQFIFQYYEEEERQRGNFPDRFSGHQFPNYSSELNVNALLLGDSALYLCASSSGRWRYEQYFGPGTRLTVT.

The rearrangement uses TRBV4-3 and TRBJ2-3, with 8 bases identical to TRBD1. CDR1 and CDR2 from the germline V gene are LGHNA and YSLEER. J gave up 1 base and V 0 bases, and 3 bases lay outside the gene matches. The CDR3 is 16 amino acids. The chain's CDR3 is CASSQDIQGGTDTQYF. The CDR3 DNA follows: TGCGCCAGCAGCCAAGATATACAGGGGGGCACAGATACGCAGTATTTT.